This T cell receptor beta chain was obtained from a study of blood T cell repertoires in COVID-19. Study overall: The analysed material was cDNA or gDNA that came from T cells, B-cell-depleted T cells, or PBMCs.

This CDR3 contains 16 residues. V was pared by 1 base and J by 3 bases, with 3 bases of the junction left unmatched. Per germline, CDR1 MNHNS and CDR2 SASEGT. Patients at the Seattle site were enrolled during active infection and followed longitudinally. Clones were read by immunoSEQ multiplex PCR, and TCRdb kept only the in-frame ones, dropping some. This table holds approximately 300,000 clones, about 80% found once. The source of this sequence is a person aged 65 to 85 with COVID-19, enrolled during active disease. Specimen: peripheral blood. This rearrangement joins TRBV6-1 to TRBJ2-7, with 13 positions matching TRBD2. The CDR3 is CASSEGTSGRLYEQYF. CDR3 bases: TGTGCCAGCAGTGAAGGGACTAGCGGGAGACTCTACGAGCAGTACTTC.